A single TCR beta chain is shown here with its context. Its antigen is not known. These data originate in a study of T-cell memory formation after mild COVID-19. Study-level background: TCR clustering was largely donor specific. Findings and limits, study-wide: SARS-CoV-2 specificity of second-wave clones peaking day 37 was unconfirmed. Memory sampled before infection contained some responding clones, suggesting cross-reactive memory joined. While clones contracting from day 15 to 85 were balanced between CD4 and CD8, later expanders leaned CD4+.

This CDR3 region has 13 residues. Germline CDR1 reads SGHTA; CDR2 reads FQGTGA. Trimming pared 5 bases from V and 0 bases from J, leaving 5 bases between. TCRdb passed the 5' RACE reads through MiXCR, listing each CDR3 protein once. The top ten hold 2.5% to 3.5% of the sample, which has approximately 170,000 distinct CDR3 sequences, approximately 13% seen once. The receptor's source is a man between 18 and 29 years old who had mild COVID-19 (a few samples of this study predate the infection). Cell type and time point are not known. This chain links TRBV7-3 with TRBJ2-1, with D unclear. The sample consisted of PBMCs or a T cell subset sorted from them (not recorded which). CDR3 loop: CASSDGSYNEQFF. CDR3 coding DNA: TGTGCCAGCAGCGACGGCTCCTACAATGAGCAGTTCTTC.